This T cell receptor beta chain was found in a study of control samples from healthy donors and cancer patients. The protocol was immunoSEQ multiplex PCR, while the TCRdb copy is restricted to in-frame clones and leaves out a portion. Of about 180,000 clones listed, approximately 94% are singletons. Trimming pared 3 bases from V and 5 bases from J, leaving 16 bases between. In germline, CDR1 is KGHSH, CDR2 LQKENI. The CDR3 totals 16 residues. The rearrangement uses TRBV18 and TRBJ1-4; perhaps TRBD1 as D (6 bases). This receptor was identified in a woman aged 18-30 years in good health. The sequenced sample was blood. Written as DNA, the CDR3 is TGTGCCAGCTCACCGCCTGGACAGCCCTCGAATGAAAAACTGTTTTTT. Translation: CASSPPGQPSNEKLFF.